This T cell receptor beta chain emerged from a study of cytomegalovirus exposure and HLA in healthy donors. Per the germline V gene, CDR1 is LNHDA and CDR2 is SQIVND (reference sequence). V lost 8 bases and J lost 2, with 17 bases in between. CDR3 length: 15 residues. PCR used 60 Vbeta primers and 13 Jbeta primers. Clones were read by immunoSEQ multiplex PCR, and TCRdb kept only the in-frame ones, dropping some. The table lists 100,000 to 120,000 clones, about 73% of them singletons. The V gene is TRBV19, the J gene TRBJ2-3; D not resolved. The sequenced material came from PBMCs. The origin of this receptor is a woman between 25 and 40 years old in good health and CMV-seronegative. Written as DNA, the CDR3 is TGTGCCAGTTCAGTCGGCGGTTTCGACACAGATACGCAGTATTTT. Translation: CASSVGGFDTDTQYF.